The sequence of this T cell receptor beta chain was determined in a study of T cells in Graves' hyperthyroidism and ophthalmopathy. Overall study: Peripheral blood sampling occurred at initial diagnosis, before any treatment. General study findings and limits: Most thyroid clonotypes that were expanded above 0.001 also turned up in blood.

Researchers amplified the TCR beta CDR3 regions from RNA transcripts. HTBI primers were employed in a first-round RT-PCR of the TCR CDR3. TCRdb re-analysed the multiplex PCR reads in MiXCR, keeping a single row per CDR3 protein. The table shows around 420,000 distinct CDR3 sequences, with about a sixth occurring only once. In its sample, this clonotype was seen many times. The antigen is unknown. Recently diagnosed hyperthyroidism of less than 2 months' duration affected patients aged 18 to 65. This CDR3 region has 17 residues. Trimming removed 7 bases from V and 4 bases from J; junction bases left unmatched: 18. Germline CDR1 MNHEY, CDR2 SVGEGT.

This receptor was taken from a woman aged 18-35 years with Graves' hyperthyroidism. The source material was blood. The chain couples TRBV6-2 or TRBV6-3 to TRBJ1-2; 7 bases map to TRBD1. The CDR3 nucleotides are TGTGCCAGCACCAACGGCCCACACAGGGGTGAGGCCTATGGCTACACCTTC. This codes for CASTNGPHRGEAYGYTF.